The 30 T cell receptor beta chains presented below share a single source sample, sequenced in a study of immune evolution from preneoplasia to lung adenocarcinoma. TCRdb's copy holds only in-frame clones and misses some; the assay was immunoSEQ multiplex PCR. The table records tens of thousands of clones, 70% to 85% of them present only once. The specimen was FFPE invasive lung adenocarcinoma tissue. These receptors were obtained from a person aged 60 to 70 with lung adenocarcinoma.

This clone was detected only once. This chain uses TRBV18 with TRBJ1-2; weak D call: TRBD1 (5 bases). Per the germline V gene, CDR1 is KGHSH and CDR2 is LQKENI. The CDR3 is made up of 13 amino acids. With 6 bases removed from V and 5 bases from J, the gap between germline ends came to 13 bases. The chain's CDR3 is CASSRGTDYGYTF. The CDR3, as DNA: TGTGCCAGCTCTCGCGGGACGGATTATGGCTACACCTTC.

The genes are TRBV25-1 and TRBJ2-1, with D perhaps TRBD1 or TRBD2 (6 bases each). Per germline, CDR1 MGHDK and CDR2 SYGVNS. Trimming cost V 7 bases and J 9 bases, with 10 bases left between them. The CDR3 length is 11 residues. The CDR3 region has the DNA TGTGCCAGCATCAGGGGAGGTGAGCAGTTCTTC. This codes for CASIRGGEQFF.

The V call is TRBV5-5, the J call TRBJ1-3; possible D gene TRBD1, 5 bases. The CDR3 length is 15 residues. Trimming stripped 7 bases from V and 0 bases from J, with 14 bases between. Germline V lookup: CDR1 SGHKS, CDR2 YYEKEE (reference sequence). CDR3 bases: TGTGCCAGCCGAAAATCCGGGACCTCTGGAAACACCATATATTTT. Translation: CASRKSGTSGNTIYF.

This chain connects TRBV7-9 to TRBJ2-1; no reliable D call. This CDR3 spans 17 amino acids. Trimming left V 1 base short and J 7 bases short, with 20 bases between. Germline-derived CDR1 and CDR2 are SEHNR and FQNEAQ (reference sequence). CDR3 DNA: TGTGCCAGCAGCTTAGATTCTTGGAGAGCGACACAGAATGAGCAGTTCTTC. This encodes CASSLDSWRATQNEQFF.

The chain uses TRBV19 and TRBJ2-1; 10 positions agree with TRBD1. The V gene end was trimmed by 3 bases and the J gene end by 11 bases; junction bases not matched to a gene: 10. Germline CDR1 is LNHDA and CDR2 is SQIVND (reference sequence). This CDR3 is 15 amino acids long. The DNA of the CDR3 is TGTGCCAGTAGTATCGCCGGGACAGGGGCGTTAAAGCAGTTCTTC. Protein sequence: CASSIAGTGALKQFF.

V is TRBV19 and J is TRBJ2-1; 9 bases are a match to TRBD1. J was trimmed by 7 bases and V by 5 bases; bases with no gene match: 15. The CDR3 spans 17 residues. Germline CDR1 and CDR2: LNHDA and SQIVND (reference sequence). The CDR3 region is CASSPSYSTGGFNEQFF. The DNA for the CDR3 is TGTGCCAGTAGTCCCTCTTATTCAACAGGGGGCTTTAATGAGCAGTTCTTC.

The chain links TRBV5-1 to TRBJ1-1; D remains ambiguous. This CDR3 has 13 residues. Germline values: CDR1 SGHRS, CDR2 YFSETQ. Deletions cut 3 bases from V and 4 bases from J, with 10 bases between. The CDR3 sequence is CASSSGSFTEAFF. CDR3 DNA sequence: TGCGCCAGCAGCTCGGGGAGTTTCACTGAAGCTTTCTTT.

This clone was observed once. The V gene is TRBV28, the J gene TRBJ1-2; D not resolved. The CDR3 consists of 12 residues. CDR1 and CDR2 (germline): MDHEN, SYDVKM. V was pared by 3 bases and J by 8 bases, with 10 bases between. CDR3 amino acids: CASSLWQNGYTF. The CDR3 DNA reads TGTGCCAGCAGTTTGTGGCAGAACGGCTACACCTTC.

The chain carries TRBV12-1 and TRBJ1-3. TRBV12-1 is shown as a pseudogene. The CDR3 runs 13 residues. The chain's CDR3 is CASSPPSGNTIYF. DNA of the CDR3: TGTGCCAGCAGCCCTCCATCTGGAAACACCATATATTTT.

CDR3 coding DNA: TGTGCCAGTAGGAGGTCGGGACAGGGATCGGGTCAGCCCCAGCATTTT. The encoded protein is CASRRSGQGSGQPQHF. The rearrangement uses TRBV19 and TRBJ1-5; 9 bases are a match to TRBD1. The CDR3 has 16 amino acids. Germline-derived CDR1 and CDR2 are LNHDA and SQIVND (reference sequence). The ends lost 6 bases at V and 6 bases at J; junction bases unmatched: 12. The full variable domain, its missing parts supplied by reference TRBV19 and TRBJ1-5, is DGGITQSPKYLFRKEGQNVTLSCEQNLNHDAMYWYRQDPGQGLRLIYYSQIVNDFQKGDIAEGYSVSREKKESFPLTVTSAQKNPTAFYLCASRRSGQGSGQPQHFGDGTRLSIL.

This rearrangement joins TRBV5-8 to TRBJ1-4, with D possibly matching TRBD1 (6 bases). The germline V and J ends were trimmed by 4 bases and 7 bases, with 17 bases remaining between them. This CDR3 is 15 amino acids long. CDR1 and CDR2 from the germline V gene are SGHTS and YDEGEE. The CDR3 sequence is CASSRTGKFFEKLFF. CDR3 coding DNA: TGTGCCAGCAGCCGCACAGGGAAGTTTTTTGAAAAACTGTTTTTT.

The chain has TRBV10-3 and TRBJ2-7; 8 bases are a match to TRBD1. The CDR3 has 13 residues. The germline CDR1 and CDR2 sequences are ENHRY and SYGVKD. Trimming removed 8 bases from V and 6 bases from J; junction bases left unmatched: 9. In DNA, the CDR3 is TGTGCCATCGACCCCGGGACAGGAAGCGAGCAGTACTTC. Encoded protein: CAIDPGTGSEQYF.

The CDR3 DNA sequence: TGCGCCAGCAGCTTGGAGGGACAGAGTAACTACGAGCAGTACTTC. Translating gives CASSLEGQSNYEQYF. The chain employs TRBV5-1 and TRBJ2-7; TRBD1 agrees at 7 bases. J lost 3 bases, V lost 0 bases, and 6 bases had no gene match. CDR3 size: 15 residues. Germline assignment: CDR1 SGHRS and CDR2 YFSETQ.

This chain uses TRBV2 with TRBJ2-7; 9 bases are a match to TRBD2. J lost 4 bases, V lost 0 bases, and 7 bases had no gene match. This CDR3 comprises 16 residues. Germline CDR1 reads SNHLY; CDR2 reads FYNNEI. The CDR3 nucleotides read TGTGCCAGCAGTGAAGCGATAGCGGGAGAATGGTACGAGCAGTACTTC. Protein sequence: CASSEAIAGEWYEQYF. Filled out from reference TRBV2 and TRBJ2-7, the complete variable domain reads EPEVTQTPSHQVTQMGQEVILRCVPISNHLYFYWYRQILGQKVEFLVSFYNNEISEKSEIFDDQFSVERPDGSNFTLKIRSTKLEDSAMYFCASSEAIAGEWYEQYFGPGTRLTVT.

V is TRBV12-5 and J is TRBJ2-1, with TRBD1 matching 7 bases. The CDR3 spans 15 residues. The junction had 13 bases not matched to a gene; V was cut back by 5 bases and J by 9 bases. Germline V CDR1 and CDR2: LGHNT, FRNRAP. The CDR3 DNA follows: TGTGCTAGTGGTGACAGACAGGGAACGGTGGGTGAGCAGTTCTTC. Encoded protein: CASGDRQGTVGEQFF.

This sequence joins TRBV7-2 and TRBJ2-1; 7 positions agree with TRBD2. The CDR3 runs to 16 residues. Per the germline V gene, CDR1 is SGHTA and CDR2 is FQGNSA. The ends lost 2 bases at V and 6 bases at J; junction bases unmatched: 10. The CDR3 sequence is CASSLSRAGAVNEQFF. Written as DNA, the CDR3 is TGTGCCAGCAGCTTAAGTCGCGCGGGAGCTGTCAATGAGCAGTTCTTC.

This clone was seen just once. The CDR3 DNA reads TGCGCCAGCAGCTTGCGGGAAGGGGAGACCCAGTACTTC. This sequence encodes CASSLREGETQYF. The genes are TRBV5-1 and TRBJ2-5, with a possible D match to TRBD2 (5 bases). V shed 1 base and J shed 5 bases, with 9 bases lying between them. CDR1 and CDR2 from the germline V gene are SGHRS and YFSETQ. The CDR3 runs to 13 residues.

The gene calls are TRBV7-2 and TRBJ1-4; the D gene is possibly TRBD1 (5 bases). This CDR3 contains 18 residues. Germline CDR1 SGHTA, CDR2 FQGNSA. Trimming removed 4 bases at V and 0 bases at J, with 18 bases between. The CDR3 region is CASSSRQLDRATNEKLFF. Written as DNA, the CDR3 is TGTGCCAGCAGCTCTCGACAGCTAGACAGAGCAACTAATGAAAAACTGTTTTTT.

The CDR3: CASRHGPPYNEQFF. CDR3 in DNA: TGTGCCAGCAGGCACGGCCCCCCCTACAATGAGCAGTTCTTC. V gene TRBV6-5 combines with J gene TRBJ2-1; D gene uncertain. Looked up from germline, CDR1 is MNHEY and CDR2 is SVGAGI. V was shortened by 6 bases and J by 2 bases, with 11 bases between the two germline ends. CDR3 length equals 14 residues.

The rearrangement links TRBV6-4 to TRBJ2-2; no clear D gene. The CDR3 is made up of 13 amino acids. Trimming took 4 bases from V and 0 from J, leaving 3 bases between them. Per the germline V gene, CDR1 is MRHNA and CDR2 is SNTAGT. This CDR3 reads CASSVANTGELFF. The CDR3, as DNA: TGTGCCAGCAGTGTGGCGAACACCGGGGAGCTGTTTTTT.

The chain has TRBV5-1 and TRBJ2-1, with 7 bases aligning to TRBD1. CDR3 length: 13 amino acids. The V gene end was trimmed by 5 bases and the J gene end by 8 bases; junction bases not matched to a gene: 7. CDR1 SGHRS and CDR2 YFSETQ come from the germline V gene. This CDR3 reads CASRLRQGYEQFF. For the CDR3, the DNA is TGCGCCAGCAGGCTAAGACAGGGCTATGAGCAGTTCTTC.

This chain joins TRBV6-5 and TRBJ1-5; D is unresolved. The V gene lost 7 bases and the J gene lost 3 bases, with 13 bases spanning the gap. Per germline, CDR1 MNHEY and CDR2 SVGAGI. The CDR3 consists of 14 residues. CDR3 nucleotides: TGTGCCAGCAAGAGAGGTTCGGCCAATCAGCCCCAGCATTTT. Translating it yields CASKRGSANQPQHF.

Written as DNA, the CDR3 is TGCGCCAGCAGCTTCGGCGGATCAGATACGCAGTATTTT. Protein: CASSFGGSDTQYF. The chain is built from TRBV5-1 and TRBJ2-3; no reliable D call. V was trimmed by 2 bases and J by 4 bases, leaving 8 bases between them. The V gene's germline CDR1 is SGHRS and CDR2 YFSETQ. The CDR3 is made up of 13 amino acids.

The table lists this clone with a few counts. This chain links TRBV5-1 with TRBJ2-1; D not resolved. V gave up 0 bases and J gave up 7 bases, with 14 bases separating them. CDR1 SGHRS and CDR2 YFSETQ come from the germline V gene. This CDR3 is 15 amino acids long. CDR3 bases: TGCGCCAGCAGCTTGGCCAACCCCCGCCTAAATGAGCAGTTCTTC. It yields the protein CASSLANPRLNEQFF.

CDR3: CAWTLSGANVLTF. The CDR3 region has the DNA TGTGCCTGGACATTATCTGGGGCCAACGTCCTGACTTTC. The rearrangement links TRBV30 to TRBJ2-6; unclear D gene. In germline, CDR1 is GTSNPN, CDR2 SVGIG (reference sequence). The length of the CDR3 is 13 residues. Trimming stripped 4 bases from V and 1 base from J, with 5 bases between.

The V and J genes are TRBV30 and TRBJ2-7; 7 bases match TRBD1. This CDR3 spans 16 amino acids. From germline, CDR1 is GTSNPN and CDR2 SVGIG (reference sequence). V gave up 0 bases and J gave up 3 bases; unmatched junction bases: 11. The CDR3, as DNA: TGTGCCTGGAGTGTTAGAGAGACAGGGAAAATCTACGAGCAGTACTTC. This sequence encodes CAWSVRETGKIYEQYF. Based on the CDR3 plus reference TRBV30 and TRBJ2-7, the full variable domain is SQTIHQWPATLVQPVGSPLSLECTVEGTSNPNLYWYRQAAGRGLQLLFYSVGIGQISSEVPQNLSASRPQDRQFILSSKKLLLSDSGFYLCAWSVRETGKIYEQYFGPGTRLTVT.

This clone was detected only a few times. The rearrangement links TRBV2 to TRBJ1-5; a weak D match, TRBD1 (5 bases). Deletions cut 7 bases from V and 4 bases from J, with 14 bases between. Per germline, CDR1 SNHLY and CDR2 FYNNEI. The CDR3 extends over 14 amino acids. CDR3 coding DNA: TGTGCCAGCAAGGGGAACACCCGAAATCAGCCCCAGCATTTT. Protein sequence: CASKGNTRNQPQHF.

The J gene is TRBJ2-1, the V gene TRBV6-1; unclear D gene. Germline V CDR1 and CDR2: MNHNS, SASEGT. V was clipped by 7 bases and J by 5 bases, with 12 bases between them. The CDR3 is 13 residues long. Here the CDR3 DNA reads TGTGCCAGCACGAAGAGGTCCCACAATGAGCAGTTCTTC. Residues: CASTKRSHNEQFF.

V usage is TRBV4-2 and J usage is TRBJ1-3; tentatively, D is TRBD1 (6 bases). Germline V gene sequence: CDR1 LGHNA, CDR2 YNFKEQ. V was cut by 1 base and J by 2 bases, with 15 bases left in between. The CDR3 loop spans 17 amino acids. Here the CDR3 DNA reads TGTGCCAGCAGCCAAGCTAGGGCGGGGGCGCCTGGAAACACCATATATTTT. This translates into CASSQARAGAPGNTIYF.

This CDR3 is CASSFGEKLFF. The CDR3 bases are TGCGCCAGCAGCTTCGGCGAAAAACTGTTTTTT. The rearrangement uses TRBV5-1 and TRBJ1-4; no clear D. The CDR3 has 11 amino acids. Germline assignment: CDR1 SGHRS and CDR2 YFSETQ. V lost 2 bases, J lost 8 bases, and 4 bases lay in between. Based on the CDR3 plus reference TRBV5-1 and TRBJ1-4, the full variable domain is KAGVTQTPRYLIKTRGQQVTLSCSPISGHRSVSWYQQTPGQGLQFLFEYFSETQRNKGNFPGRFSGRQFSNSRSEMNVSTLELGDSALYLCASSFGEKLFFGSGTQLSVL.